This T cell receptor (beta chain) was captured in a study of a mutant IDH1 vaccine in newly diagnosed glioma. Study context: Sex among treated patients split around 62% male, approximately 38% female; mean age was roughly 40 years. Antecedent treatment encompassed radiotherapy, temozolomide, or their combination; the majority received both.

Study results and limitations: It seemed that pseudoprogression was not linked to changes in the top peripheral T cell clonotypes.

CDR1 and CDR2 (germline): SQVTM, ANQGSEA. V shed 5 bases and J shed 10 bases, with 18 bases lying between them. The CDR3 consists of 13 residues. Noted time point: baseline, week 1 (first vaccination visit). Treatment defined: pre-vaccination baseline after standard-of-care therapy. As to this clone: The antigen is unknown.

Method: immunoSEQ multiplex PCR; TCRdb's copy keeps in-frame clones and lacks some. The table has just under 95,000 clones, around 77% seen once. The sequenced sample was PBMCs, obtained from a glioma patient treated with radiotherapy, temozolomide or both. V is TRBV29-1 and J is TRBJ1-5, with D possibly TRBD1 on 6 matching bases. This receptor was taken from a man aged 40-50 years with glioma. CDR3 sequence reads: CSVSRGGRDPQHF. DNA for the CDR3: TGCAGCGTTAGTAGGGGGGGAAGGGATCCCCAGCATTTT.